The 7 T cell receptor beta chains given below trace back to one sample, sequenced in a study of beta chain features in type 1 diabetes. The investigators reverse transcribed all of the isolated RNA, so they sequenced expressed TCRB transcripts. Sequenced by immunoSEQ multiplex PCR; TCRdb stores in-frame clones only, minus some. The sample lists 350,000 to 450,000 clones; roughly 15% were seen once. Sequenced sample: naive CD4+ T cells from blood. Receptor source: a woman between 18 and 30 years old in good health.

The CDR3 is CASSLGRGGASYEQYF. In nucleotides, the CDR3 is TGTGCCAGCAGCTTAGGTCGGGGCGGGGCCTCCTACGAGCAGTACTTC. The V gene is TRBV7-9, the J gene TRBJ2-7, with a tentative D call TRBD2 (6 bases). Trimming removed 1 base from V and 0 bases from J, with 13 bases in between. The CDR3 contains 16 residues. The V gene's germline CDR1 is SEHNR and CDR2 FQNEAQ (reference sequence).

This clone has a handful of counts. CDR3 nucleotides: TGCAGCGTTGGACCCGGACAGTCGAGCACAGATACGCAGTATTTT. As protein: CSVGPGQSSTDTQYF. V and J are TRBV29-1 and TRBJ2-3, with D perhaps matching TRBD1 (6 bases). This CDR3 region has 15 residues. V gave up 4 bases and J gave up 0 bases, with 14 bases separating them. Germline V lookup: CDR1 SQVTM, CDR2 ANQGSEA.

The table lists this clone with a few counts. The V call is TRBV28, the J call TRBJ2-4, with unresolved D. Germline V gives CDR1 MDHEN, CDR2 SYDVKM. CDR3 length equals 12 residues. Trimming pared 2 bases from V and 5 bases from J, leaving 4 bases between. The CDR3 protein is CASSLAQNIQYF. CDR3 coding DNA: TGTGCCAGCAGTTTAGCGCAAAACATTCAGTACTTC.

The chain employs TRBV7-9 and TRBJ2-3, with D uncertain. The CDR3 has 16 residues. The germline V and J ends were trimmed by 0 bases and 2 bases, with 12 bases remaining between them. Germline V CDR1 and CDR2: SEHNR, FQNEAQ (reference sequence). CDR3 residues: CASSLAPGSSTDTQYF. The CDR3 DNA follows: TGTGCCAGCAGCTTAGCCCCTGGCTCCTCCACAGATACGCAGTATTTT.

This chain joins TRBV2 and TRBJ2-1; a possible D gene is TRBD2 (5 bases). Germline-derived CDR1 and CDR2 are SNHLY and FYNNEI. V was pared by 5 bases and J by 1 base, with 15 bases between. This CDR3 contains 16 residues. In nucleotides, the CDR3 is TGTGCCAGCAGTCTGAGCGGTGAGAGGTCCTACAATGAGCAGTTCTTC. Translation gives CASSLSGERSYNEQFF.

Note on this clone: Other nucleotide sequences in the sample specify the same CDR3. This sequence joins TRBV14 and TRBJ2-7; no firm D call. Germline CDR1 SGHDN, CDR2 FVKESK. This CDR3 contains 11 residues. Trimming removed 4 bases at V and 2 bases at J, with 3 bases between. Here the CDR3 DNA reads TGTGCCAGCAGCCGAGCCTACGAGCAGTACTTC. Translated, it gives CASSRAYEQYF.

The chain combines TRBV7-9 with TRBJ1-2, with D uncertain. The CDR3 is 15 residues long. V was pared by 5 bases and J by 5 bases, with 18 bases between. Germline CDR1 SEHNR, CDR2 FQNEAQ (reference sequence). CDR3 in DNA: TGTGCCAGCAGCCTTAGCATGGAATTGACTTATGGCTACACCTTC. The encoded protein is CASSLSMELTYGYTF.